The 20 T cell receptor beta chains presented below share a single source sample, sequenced in a study of cytomegalovirus exposure and HLA in healthy donors. The PCR had 60 Vbeta and 13 Jbeta primers. Libraries were prepared by immunoSEQ multiplex PCR; TCRdb keeps only in-frame clonotypes and omits some of them. The profile shows 200,000 or so clones, around 83% of them singletons. Material for sequencing was PBMCs. These receptors all come from a girl aged 10-17 years in good health and CMV-seronegative.

Comments on this clone: The sample contains more than one DNA sequence encoding this CDR3. This sequence joins TRBV6-5 and TRBJ2-5; D might be TRBD1 (6 bases). Trimming pared 0 bases from V and 5 bases from J, leaving 7 bases between. CDR3 length: 13 amino acids. Per the germline V gene, CDR1 is MNHEY and CDR2 is SVGAGI. CDR3 loop: CASSYSGGETQYF. CDR3 bases: TGTGCCAGCAGTTACTCAGGGGGTGAGACCCAGTACTTC.

For the CDR3, the DNA is TGTGCCAGCAGCTTAGATAAGCGAAGCTCCTATAATTCACCCCTCCACTTT. Translation: CASSLDKRSSYNSPLHF. The rearrangement links TRBV11-2 to TRBJ1-6; D is unresolved. The CDR3 loop spans 17 amino acids. Germline V gene data show CDR1 as SGHAT and CDR2 as FQNNGV. Trimming pared 0 bases from V and 0 bases from J, leaving 9 bases between.

The V call is TRBV7-9, the J call TRBJ2-7; TRBD1 agrees at 8 bases. Germline values: CDR1 SEHNR, CDR2 FQNEAQ (reference sequence). CDR3 length: 14 amino acids. The J segment lost 2 bases and the V segment lost 5 bases, leaving 5 bases of the junction unmatched. The CDR3 loop is CASSRQGSTYEQYF. The CDR3 bases are TGTGCCAGCAGCAGACAGGGGTCTACCTACGAGCAGTACTTC.

The sample holds a few counts of this clone. This chain links TRBV5-4 with TRBJ1-4; D is unclear. Trimming left V 7 bases short and J 1 base short, with 14 bases between. This CDR3 has 15 residues. Germline V lookup: CDR1 SGHNT, CDR2 YYREEE (reference sequence). CDR3 loop: CASGFKGGTNEKLFF. The CDR3 DNA reads as TGTGCCAGCGGATTTAAAGGAGGAACTAATGAAAAACTGTTTTTT.

This clone has a single count. This rearrangement joins TRBV19 to TRBJ2-4, with TRBD2 matching 10 bases. The CDR3 runs to 18 residues. CDR1 and CDR2 (germline): LNHDA, SQIVND (reference sequence). Germline trimming cut 2 bases from V and 3 bases from J; bases unmatched to any gene: 10. DNA for the CDR3: TGTGCCAGTAGTATACCAGCGGGAGGGAAACCTTACAAAAACATTCAGTACTTC. Translating it yields CASSIPAGGKPYKNIQYF.

The V gene is TRBV7-6, the J gene TRBJ2-1; perhaps TRBD1 as D (5 bases). Trimming cost V 1 base and J 3 bases, with 10 bases left between them. CDR1 and CDR2 from the germline V gene are SGHVS and FNYEAQ. This CDR3 has 15 residues. CDR3 residues: CASSLGRQFYNEQFF. The CDR3 region has the DNA TGTGCCAGCAGCTTAGGGAGACAGTTCTACAATGAGCAGTTCTTC.

The chain employs TRBV6-1 and TRBJ2-5; no definite D call. The CDR3 is made up of 13 amino acids. Trimming shortened V by 3 bases and J by 2 bases, and 7 bases separated the two germline ends. CDR1 is MNHNS and CDR2 is SASEGT in the germline V gene. CDR3: CASSDTGQETQYF. In DNA form, the CDR3 reads TGTGCCAGCAGTGATACGGGTCAAGAGACCCAGTACTTC.

The gene calls are TRBV5-1 and TRBJ2-1; the match to TRBD2 covers 14 bases. Per germline, CDR1 SGHRS and CDR2 YFSETQ. The junction had 4 bases not matched to a gene; V was cut back by 4 bases and J by 7 bases. The length of the CDR3 is 15 residues. The CDR3, as DNA: TGCGCCAGCAGCCGGGGACTAGCGGGAGTAAATGAGCAGTTCTTC. Translation: CASSRGLAGVNEQFF.

The CDR3 nucleotides read TGTGCCAGCAGCTTAACCCTAGCGGGAGGGCCGTCAGATACGCAGTATTTT. It is translated as CASSLTLAGGPSDTQYF. The chain combines TRBV7-8 with TRBJ2-3, with 12 bases identical to TRBD2. CDR1 SGHVS and CDR2 FQNEAQ come from the germline V gene. This CDR3 is built from 17 residues. Losses at the gene ends were 2 bases for V and 4 bases for J; bases not matched to a gene: 7.

The chain carries TRBV7-7 and TRBJ2-3; 8 bases are a match to TRBD1. Per the germline V gene, CDR1 is SSHAT and CDR2 is FNYEAQ (reference sequence). Germline trimming cut 5 bases from V and 3 bases from J; bases unmatched to any gene: 4. The CDR3 contains 14 residues. CDR3 protein: CASSRTGRTDTQYF. CDR3 in DNA: TGTGCCAGCAGCCGGACAGGGCGGACAGATACGCAGTATTTT.

About this clone: Other DNA sequences in the sample encode the same CDR3. The V call is TRBV25-1, the J call TRBJ2-5; 7 bases are a match to TRBD2. J lost 0 bases, V lost 0 bases, and 7 bases had no gene match. The CDR3 extends over 17 amino acids. CDR1 is MGHDK and CDR2 is SYGVNS in the germline V gene. The CDR3 here is CASSEYIGGTNQETQYF. The CDR3, as DNA: TGTGCCAGCAGTGAATATATCGGAGGGACTAACCAAGAGACCCAGTACTTC. The full variable domain, completed using reference TRBV25-1 and TRBJ2-5, is EADIYQTPRYLVIGTGKKITLECSQTMGHDKMYWYQQDPGMELHLIHYSYGVNSTEKGDLSSESTVSRIRTEHFPLTLESARPSHTSQYLCASSEYIGGTNQETQYFGPGTRLLVL.

This clone appeared a few times. The V gene is TRBV4-1, the J gene TRBJ1-3; 8 nucleotides align to TRBD1. V was clipped by 3 bases and J by 0 bases; unmatched bases: 10. Germline V gene lookup returns CDR1 MGHRA and CDR2 YSYEKL. This CDR3 is 18 amino acids long. Here the CDR3 DNA reads TGCGCCAGCAGCCAGGCCCCCGGGACAGGCGACTCTGGAAACACCATATATTTT. Protein product: CASSQAPGTGDSGNTIYF.

The chain links TRBV28 to TRBJ1-2; 7 bases match TRBD1. The V gene end was trimmed by 3 bases and the J gene end by 4 bases; junction bases not matched to a gene: 11. The CDR3 sequence is 16 residues long. Looked up from germline, CDR1 is MDHEN and CDR2 is SYDVKM. The CDR3 loop is CASSLTVRQGSYGYTF. CDR3 nucleotides: TGTGCCAGCAGTTTGACTGTCCGACAGGGAAGCTATGGCTACACCTTC.

This chain joins TRBV7-9 and TRBJ2-5, with 10 bases fitting TRBD1. The J call could be wrong; TRBJ2-7 is a better fit for the DNA end. Germline assignment: CDR1 SEHNR and CDR2 FQNEAQ (reference sequence). This CDR3 contains 18 residues. The CDR3 coding sequence is TGTGCCAGCAGCCCCTTTAATCGTTTCCGGGACAGGGGATCCGAGCAGTACTTC. Translated, it gives CASSPFNRFRDRGSEQYF.

The CDR3 sequence: CASSLMGRTGKETQYF. The DNA of the CDR3 is TGTGCCAGCAGCTTAATGGGAAGGACAGGGAAAGAGACCCAGTACTTC. The rearrangement links TRBV14 to TRBJ2-5; 8 bases are a match to TRBD1. V trimming: 5 bases; J trimming: 3 bases; junction bases outside the gene matches: 11. This CDR3 is built from 16 residues. The germline gives CDR1 SGHDN, CDR2 FVKESK.

The gene calls are TRBV19 and TRBJ2-2; tentative D call: TRBD1 (6 bases). This CDR3 has 16 residues. Germline CDR1 and CDR2: LNHDA and SQIVND (reference sequence). Trimming shortened V by 4 bases and J by 0 bases, and 12 bases separated the two germline ends. CDR3 loop: CASSTYGQSNTGELFF. CDR3 DNA sequence: TGTGCCAGTAGTACATATGGACAGTCGAACACCGGGGAGCTGTTTTTT.

This chain links TRBV29-1 with TRBJ2-3; maybe TRBD2 (5 bases). The germline CDR1 and CDR2 sequences are SQVTM and ANQGSEA. There are 17 residues in the CDR3. V was pared by 5 bases and J by 0 bases, with 21 bases between. Here the CDR3 reads CSVFYPERTSSTDTQYF. In nucleotides, the CDR3 is TGCAGCGTTTTTTATCCGGAGCGGACTTCTAGCACAGATACGCAGTATTTT.

This clone was picked up one time. The V and J genes are TRBV6-1 and TRBJ1-1; TRBD1 might be the D (6 bases). Germline V gene data show CDR1 as MNHNS and CDR2 as SASEGT. The CDR3 loop spans 14 amino acids. With 5 bases removed from V and 3 bases from J, the gap between germline ends came to 13 bases. The CDR3 is CASSIQGGDTEAFF. Written as DNA, the CDR3 is TGTGCCAGCAGTATACAGGGTGGGGACACTGAAGCTTTCTTT.

The gene calls are TRBV4-1 and TRBJ2-6; 10 bases match TRBD1. Looked up from germline, CDR1 is MGHRA and CDR2 is YSYEKL. The CDR3 length is 21 residues. J lost 0 bases, V lost 8 bases, and 19 bases had no gene match. The CDR3 sequence is CASALWSPSDRGNSGANVLTF. In nucleotides, the CDR3 is TGCGCCAGCGCCCTTTGGTCCCCTTCGGACAGGGGGAACTCTGGGGCCAACGTCCTGACTTTC.

V and J are TRBV9 and TRBJ1-1; tentative D call: TRBD1 (5 bases). The CDR3 is made up of 16 amino acids. Germline V gene sequence: CDR1 SGDLS, CDR2 YYNGEE. The V end lost 0 bases, the J end lost 0 bases, and 12 bases lay between the germline ends. The CDR3 DNA reads TGTGCCAGCAGCGTAGCGGCAGGACACCTGAACACTGAAGCTTTCTTT. Translation gives CASSVAAGHLNTEAFF.